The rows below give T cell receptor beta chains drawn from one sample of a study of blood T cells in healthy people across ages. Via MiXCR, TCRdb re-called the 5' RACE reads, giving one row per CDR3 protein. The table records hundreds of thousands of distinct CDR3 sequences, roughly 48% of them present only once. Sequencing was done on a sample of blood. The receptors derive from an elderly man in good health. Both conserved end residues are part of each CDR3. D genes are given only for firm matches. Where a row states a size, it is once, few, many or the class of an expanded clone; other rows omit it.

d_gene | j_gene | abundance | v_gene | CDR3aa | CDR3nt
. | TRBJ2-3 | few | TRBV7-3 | CASSPQGLHTDTQYF | TGTGCCAGCAGCCCTCAGGGGTTACACACAGATACGCAGTATTTT
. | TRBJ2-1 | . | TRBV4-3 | CASSQEYDNEQFF | TGCGCCAGCAGCCAAGAGTATGACAATGAGCAGTTCTTC
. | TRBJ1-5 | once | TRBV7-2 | CASSLAGVGSNQPQHF | TGTGCCAGCAGCTTGGCAGGGGTTGGTAGCAATCAGCCCCAGCATTTT
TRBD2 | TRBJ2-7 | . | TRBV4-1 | CASSQEGAAGVHNEQYF | TGCGCCAGCAGCCAAGAAGGGGCGGCGGGAGTTCACAATGAGCAGTACTTC
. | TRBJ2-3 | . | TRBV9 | CASSPRLVADTQYF | TGTGCCAGCAGCCCCCGACTAGTAGCAGATACGCAGTATTTT
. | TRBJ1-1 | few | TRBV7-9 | CASSSLTALNTEAFF | TGTGCCAGCAGCTCCCTGACAGCCCTGAACACTGAAGCTTTCTTT
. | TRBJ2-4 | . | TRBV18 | CASSPVDNLAKNIQYF | TGTGCCAGCTCACCTGTGGACAATTTAGCCAAAAACATTCAGTACTTC
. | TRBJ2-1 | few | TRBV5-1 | CASSPLASGDREQFF | TGCGCCAGCAGCCCCTTGGCTAGCGGGGACAGGGAGCAGTTCTTC
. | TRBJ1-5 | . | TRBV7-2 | CASSLVLDRSRGNQPQHF | TGTGCCAGCAGCTTAGTATTAGACAGGTCTCGAGGGAATCAGCCCCAGCATTTT
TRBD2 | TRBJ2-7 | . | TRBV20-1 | CSAPPGLAGVPAHNEQYF | TGCAGTGCACCGCCGGGACTAGCGGGAGTGCCGGCCCACAATGAGCAGTACTTC
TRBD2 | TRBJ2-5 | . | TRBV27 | CASSRRPLAGAETQYF | TGTGCCAGCAGTCGTCGCCCACTAGCGGGAGCAGAGACCCAGTACTTC
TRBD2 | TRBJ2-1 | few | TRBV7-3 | CASSLHGPSGGMNEQFF | TGTGCCAGCAGCTTACATGGGCCTAGCGGGGGTATGAATGAGCAGTTCTTC
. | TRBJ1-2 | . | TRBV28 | CASSFGPKGYGYTF | TGTGCCAGCAGTTTCGGGCCAAAGGGCTATGGCTACACCTTC
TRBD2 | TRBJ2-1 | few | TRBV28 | CASSLGLAQAIDEQFF | TGTGCCAGCAGTCTCGGACTAGCCCAGGCTATCGATGAGCAGTTCTTC
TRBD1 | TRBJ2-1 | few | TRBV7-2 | CASRTGTGTYNEQFF | TGTGCCAGCAGAACTGGGACAGGGACATACAATGAGCAGTTCTTC
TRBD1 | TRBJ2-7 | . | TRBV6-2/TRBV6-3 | CASITGNRGYEQYF | TGTGCCAGCATTACCGGGAACAGGGGGTACGAGCAGTACTTC
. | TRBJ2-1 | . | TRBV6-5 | CAGRGSSYNEQFF | TGTGCCGGCAGGGGTAGCTCCTACAATGAGCAGTTCTTC
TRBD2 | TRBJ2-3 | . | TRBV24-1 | CATSDLAVGTSGTDTQYF | TGTGCCACCAGTGATTTGGCTGTGGGGACTAGCGGGACAGATACGCAGTATTTT
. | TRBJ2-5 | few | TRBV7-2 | CASSPDYSQETQYF | TGTGCCAGCAGCCCCGACTATTCTCAAGAGACCCAGTACTTC
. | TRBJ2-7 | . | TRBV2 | CASSLRTVAEQYF | TGTGCCAGCAGTCTGAGGACAGTAGCAGAGCAGTACTTC
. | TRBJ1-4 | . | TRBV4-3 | CASSHDPGTDNEKLFF | TGCGCCAGCAGCCACGACCCCGGGACTGATAATGAAAAACTGTTTTTT
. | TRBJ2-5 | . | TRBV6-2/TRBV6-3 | CASIDRRGGQETQYF | TGTGCCAGCATCGACCGCCGGGGCGGACAAGAGACCCAGTACTTC
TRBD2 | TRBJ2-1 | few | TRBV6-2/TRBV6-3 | CASSAVAGSYNEQFF | TGTGCCAGCAGCGCAGTAGCGGGGTCCTACAATGAGCAGTTCTTC
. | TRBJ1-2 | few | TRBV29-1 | CSVEDQGRIYGYTF | TGCAGCGTTGAAGATCAGGGGCGGATCTATGGCTACACCTTC
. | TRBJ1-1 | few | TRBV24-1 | CATTPIRTVNTEAFF | TGTGCCACCACCCCGATTAGGACAGTGAACACTGAAGCTTTCTTT
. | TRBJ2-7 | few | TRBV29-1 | CSVEDVDGLRGQYF | TGCAGCGTTGAAGATGTGGACGGTCTACGAGGGCAGTACTTC
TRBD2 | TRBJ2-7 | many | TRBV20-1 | CSASGNSGSAYEQYF | TGCAGTGCTTCGGGAAATAGCGGGAGTGCTTACGAGCAGTACTTC
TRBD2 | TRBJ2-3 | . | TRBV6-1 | CASRPPGLATVSLTDTQYF | TGTGCCAGCAGACCGCCGGGACTAGCGACCGTCTCCCTCACAGATACGCAGTATTTT
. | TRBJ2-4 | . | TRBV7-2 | CASSLTWAKNIQYF | TGTGCCAGCAGCTTAACGTGGGCCAAAAACATTCAGTACTTC
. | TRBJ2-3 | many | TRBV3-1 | CASSQTRTQNRDVPDTQYF | TGTGCCAGCAGCCAGACCAGGACTCAAAATAGGGACGTTCCAGATACGCAGTATTTT
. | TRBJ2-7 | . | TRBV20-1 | CSARDLRGITYEQYF | TGCAGTGCTAGAGATCTACGCGGGATAACCTACGAGCAGTACTTC
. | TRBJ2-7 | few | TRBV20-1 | CSAYSETSYEQYF | TGCAGTGCTTACTCGGAGACCTCCTACGAGCAGTACTTC
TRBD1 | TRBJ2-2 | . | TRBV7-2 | CASSLWTGVNTGELFF | TGTGCCAGCAGCTTATGGACAGGGGTGAACACCGGGGAGCTGTTTTTT
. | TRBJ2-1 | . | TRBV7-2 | CASSLRGLKYNEQFF | TGTGCCAGCAGCTTACGAGGGTTAAAATACAATGAGCAGTTCTTC
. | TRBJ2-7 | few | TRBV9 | CASSVGEGYEQYF | TGTGCCAGCAGCGTAGGCGAGGGATACGAGCAGTACTTC
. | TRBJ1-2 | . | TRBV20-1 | CSARIGNYGYTF | TGCAGTGCTAGAATAGGGAACTACGGCTACACCTTC
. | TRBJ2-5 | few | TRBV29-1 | CSEIEGGETQYF | TGCAGCGAGATTGAGGGGGGAGAGACCCAGTACTTC
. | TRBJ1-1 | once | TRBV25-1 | CASSEWGRTRGAFF | TGTGCCAGCAGTGAATGGGGAAGGACCCGAGGAGCTTTCTTT
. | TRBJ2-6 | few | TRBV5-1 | CASSFLAQGGSGANVLTF | .
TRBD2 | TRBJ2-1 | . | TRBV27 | CASSPALAGGDNEQFF | TGTGCCAGCAGTCCTGCCCTAGCGGGAGGCGACAATGAGCAGTTCTTC
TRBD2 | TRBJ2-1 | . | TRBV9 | CASSVYSSGVLSYNEQFF | TGTGCCAGCAGCGTATACTCTAGCGGGGTACTCTCCTACAATGAGCAGTTCTTC
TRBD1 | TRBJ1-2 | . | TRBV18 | CASSPVPGTGASNYGYTF | TGTGCCAGCTCACCCGTTCCCGGGACAGGAGCATCTAACTATGGCTACACCTTC
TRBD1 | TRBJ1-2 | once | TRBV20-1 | CSARTGGVRYGYTF | TGCAGTGCTAGGACAGGGGGCGTGAGGTATGGCTACACCTTC
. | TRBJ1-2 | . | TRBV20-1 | CSAEPAANYGYTF | TGCAGTGCTGAACCGGCCGCTAACTATGGCTACACCTTC
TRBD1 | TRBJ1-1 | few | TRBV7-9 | CASSLDRGLDEAFF | TGTGCCAGCAGCTTAGACAGGGGGCTCGATGAAGCTTTCTTT
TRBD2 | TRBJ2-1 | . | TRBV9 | CASSVGLARERGGSYNEQFF | TGTGCCAGCAGCGTAGGCCTAGCGAGGGAGCGGGGTGGCTCCTACAATGAGCAGTTCTTC
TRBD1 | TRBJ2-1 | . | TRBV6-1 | CASQRTGGNEQFF | TGTGCCAGTCAACGGACAGGGGGCAATGAGCAGTTCTTC
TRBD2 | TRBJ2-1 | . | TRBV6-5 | CASGPGLVSRDEQFF | TGTGCCAGCGGACCGGGACTAGTATCCCGCGATGAGCAGTTCTTC
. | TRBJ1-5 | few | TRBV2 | CASSVGQPQHF | TGTGCCAGCAGTGTAGGACAGCCCCAGCATTTT
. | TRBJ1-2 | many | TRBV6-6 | CASSRQDYGYTF | TGTGCCAGCAGCAGGCAGGACTATGGCTACACCTTC
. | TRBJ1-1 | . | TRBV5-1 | CASSLAQANTEAFF | TGCGCCAGCAGCTTGGCACAGGCCAACACTGAAGCTTTCTTT
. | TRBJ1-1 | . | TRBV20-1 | CSARPPRDNTEAFF | TGCAGTGCTCGCCCTCCTAGGGACAACACTGAAGCTTTCTTT
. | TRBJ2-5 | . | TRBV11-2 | CASSFHHRETQYF | TGTGCCAGCAGCTTCCACCATCGGGAGACCCAGTACTTC